Listed below are T cell receptor beta chains from one sample, sequenced in a study of cytomegalovirus exposure and HLA in healthy donors. TCRdb's table, derived via immunoSEQ multiplex PCR, lists solely in-frame clones and lacks some. The sample is made up of roughly 100,000 clones, and the top ten hold approximately 15% of it. Material: PBMCs. These receptors were taken from a man between 50 and 59 years old in good health and CMV-seropositive. Both conserved end residues are part of each CDR3. D genes are given only for firm matches.

V gene	J gene	D gene	CDR3 DNA	CDR3 protein
TRBV11-3	TRBJ2-3	-	TGTGCCAGTCTTAGCGGCTTCAGTCATACGCAGTATTTT	CASLSGFSHTQYF
TRBV30	TRBJ1-5	TRBD1	TGTGCCTGGGACAGGGGTTCCCAGCCCCAGCATTTT	CAWDRGSQPQHF
TRBV7-9	TRBJ1-4	TRBD1	TGTGCCAGCAGCTTAAGACAGGGCGGCGAAAAACTGTTTTTT	CASSLRQGGEKLFF
TRBV6-5	TRBJ2-5	TRBD2	TGTGCCAGCAGTCGCGGTACTAGCGGGAGGGAGACCCAGTACTTC	CASSRGTSGRETQYF
TRBV5-4	TRBJ2-1	-	TGTGCCAGCAGCTTGGTTCCGGTTAATGAGCAGTTCTTC	CASSLVPVNEQFF
TRBV7-2	TRBJ1-1	-	TGTGCCAGCAGCTTTGGCACGGGGACTGAAGCTTTCTTT	CASSFGTGTEAFF
TRBV6-5	TRBJ1-5	-	TGTGCCAGCAGTTCAGGGTCGTTTCATCAGCCCCAGCATTTT	CASSSGSFHQPQHF
TRBV18	TRBJ2-2	-	TGTGCCAGCTCACCACCTGGAGATACCGGGGAGCTGTTTTTT	CASSPPGDTGELFF
TRBV7-9	TRBJ1-4	-	TGTGCTAATCACAGGGCAAATGAAAAACTGTTTTTT	CANHRANEKLFF
TRBV5-1	TRBJ1-2	-	TGCGCCAGCAGCTTGGCCGAAATGTCCAGGGTGGGTGTCGGCTACACCTTC	CASSLAEMSRVGVGYTF
TRBV9	TRBJ1-1	-	TGTGCCAGCAGCGTAGGGTTGAGCACTGAAGCTTTCTTT	CASSVGLSTEAFF
TRBV7-2	TRBJ2-1	TRBD2	TGTGCCAGCAGCCCAGAGGGGACTAGCGGTTACAATGAGCAGTTCTTC	CASSPEGTSGYNEQFF
TRBV9	TRBJ2-1	TRBD2	TGTGCCAGCAGCCCTAGCGGGAGCGGCAATGAGCAGTTCTTC	CASSPSGSGNEQFF
TRBV5-6	TRBJ1-2	-	TGTGCCAGCAGCCGGACAGCCTATGGCTACACCTTC	CASSRTAYGYTF
TRBV18	TRBJ1-3	-	TGTGCCAGCTCCGGACAAGAAGCCGCAAACTCTGGAAACACCATATATTTT	CASSGQEAANSGNTIYF
TRBV10-1	TRBJ1-4	-	TGCGCCCCGGGCAGGGATAATGAAAAACTGTTTTTT	CAPGRDNEKLFF
TRBV18	TRBJ1-6	-	TGTGCCAGCTCACCATCGAGACAGGCAAATTCACCCCTCCACTTT	CASSPSRQANSPLHF
TRBV5-1	TRBJ2-1	TRBD1	TGCGCCAGCAGCTTATACGTTTCGGGACAGGGGGATTTTAAGCAGTTCTTC	CASSLYVSGQGDFKQFF
TRBV27	TRBJ2-7	-	TGTGCCAGCAGTTTCGCGAGGGCAGATGACGAGCAGTACTTC	CASSFARADDEQYF
TRBV28	TRBJ2-1	TRBD2	TGTGCCAGCAGTGTAGCGGGAGGCAACTATGAGCAGTTCTTC	CASSVAGGNYEQFF
TRBV6-4	TRBJ1-1	TRBD1	TGTGCCAGCAGAATGGACAGGGGGCGAACTGAAGCTTTCTTT	CASRMDRGRTEAFF
TRBV4-1	TRBJ2-1	TRBD2	TGCGCCAGCAGCCCTGGACTAGCGGGTCATGCCTACAATGAGCAGTTCTTC	CASSPGLAGHAYNEQFF
TRBV6-5	TRBJ1-1	-	TGTGCCAGCAGTCCCGGCGGTCGGAACACTGAAGCTTTCTTT	CASSPGGRNTEAFF
TRBV7-8	TRBJ1-2	-	TGTGCCAGCAGCTTAGGAGGTGGACGGGGGGCCTTCGATACAAACTATGGCTACACCTTC	CASSLGGGRGAFDTNYGYTF
TRBV4-2	TRBJ2-2	-	TGTGCCAGCAGCCAAGATTGGCCGACGGGGGGCGGGAACACCGGGGAGCTGTTTTTT	CASSQDWPTGGGNTGELFF
TRBV18	TRBJ1-1	TRBD1	TGTGCCAGCCCACCCCGGGACAGGGAGAACACTGAAGCTTTCTTT	CASPPRDRENTEAFF
TRBV5-1	TRBJ2-7	TRBD2	TGCGCCAGCAGCTCCGGACTAGCAGGTGTCGCCTACGAGCAGTACTTC	CASSSGLAGVAYEQYF
TRBV5-1	TRBJ2-3	-	TGCGCCGCCACGGTCGCAGATACGCAGTATTTT	CAATVADTQYF
TRBV4-2	TRBJ2-7	-	TGTGCCAGCAGCCAAGGAATAATGGACGGTGGACTCACCTACGAGCAGTACTTC	CASSQGIMDGGLTYEQYF
TRBV7-2	TRBJ2-1	TRBD2	TGTGCCAGCAGCACTACTAGCGGGAGACTGAATGAGCAGTTCTTC	CASSTTSGRLNEQFF
TRBV12-5	TRBJ1-1	-	TGTGCTAGTGGTTTGAATGACGGTCGGGGGACTGAAGCTTTCTTT	CASGLNDGRGTEAFF
TRBV21-1	TRBJ1-3	-	TGTGCCAGCAGCAAAGGACCGGGACAGGGGCCTCGTTGTGGAAACACCATATATTTT	CASSKGPGQGPRCGNTIYF
TRBV30	TRBJ2-5	TRBD2	TGTGCCTGGAGTGTACTCGGGACTAGCGGGAGTTCGGAGACCCAGTACTTC	CAWSVLGTSGSSETQYF
TRBV6-6	TRBJ2-7	TRBD1	TGTGCCAGCAGTTACCGGACAGGGGCCAACTACGAGCAGTACTTC	CASSYRTGANYEQYF
TRBV7-6	TRBJ2-1	TRBD1	TGTGCCAGCAGCTTAGGGGCCGGGACAGGGCAGGGTGAGCAGTTCTTC	CASSLGAGTGQGEQFF
TRBV5-4	TRBJ2-1	TRBD2	TGTGCCAGCAGCTTGACTAGCGCCCACTACAATGAGCAGTTCTTC	CASSLTSAHYNEQFF
TRBV7-9	TRBJ2-6	TRBD1	TGTGCCACCATGACAGGGGCAGCGTCTGGGGCCAACGTCCTGACTTTC	CATMTGAASGANVLTF
TRBV19	TRBJ1-5	TRBD1	TGTGCCAGTAGTATAGATCAGGGGGTTCAGCCCCAGCATTTT	CASSIDQGVQPQHF
TRBV7-3	TRBJ2-1	TRBD2	TGTGCCAGCAGCCCTCTGGGCGGGAGAGGCAATGAGCAGTTCTTC	CASSPLGGRGNEQFF
TRBV11-3	TRBJ2-1	-	TGTGCCAGCAGCCTCCCGGGTAGTGCGGGTAAGAATGAGCAGTTCTTC	CASSLPGSAGKNEQFF
TRBV4-1	TRBJ1-2	-	TGCGCCAGCAGCCAAGATCTAACCGCGGACTATGGCTACACCTTC	CASSQDLTADYGYTF
TRBV11-2	TRBJ1-1	TRBD1	TGTGCCAGCAGCTTAGCGTCAGGGGGAGTTGAAGCTTTCTTT	CASSLASGGVEAFF
TRBV11-3	TRBJ1-4	TRBD1	TGTGCCAGCAGCTTAAGGGGACAGGATAACGAAAAACTGTTTTTT	CASSLRGQDNEKLFF
TRBV30	TRBJ2-5	-	TGTGCCTGGAGTTCTGACCGAGCGGAGACCCAGTACTTC	CAWSSDRAETQYF
TRBV19	TRBJ2-2	-	TGTGCCAGTAGCCGACGGGTCGAAGAGCTGTTTTTT	CASSRRVEELFF
TRBV7-3	TRBJ2-1	-	TGTGCCAGCAGCCCCGGGACTGCTAATGAGCAGTTCTTC	CASSPGTANEQFF
TRBV19	TRBJ1-5	-	TGTGCCAGTAGTCGCAGGGCTAGTAACAATCAGCCCCAGCATTTT	CASSRRASNNQPQHF
TRBV6-5	TRBJ2-1	-	TGTGCCAGCAGTTTCGACAATGAGCAGTTCTTC	CASSFDNEQFF
TRBV4-2	TRBJ2-1	TRBD2	TGTGCCAGCAGCCAAGAACGGCCCCAGGCTAGCGGGTATAACAATGAGCAGTTCTTC	CASSQERPQASGYNNEQFF
TRBV5-1	TRBJ1-3	-	TGCGCCAGCAGCTTGGATAGCTCTGGAAACACCATATATTTT	CASSLDSSGNTIYF
TRBV11-1	TRBJ2-2	-	TGTGCCAGCAGCTTGAGCGAGAACACCGGGGAGCTGTTTTTT	CASSLSENTGELFF
TRBV4-3	TRBJ2-1	-	TGCGCCAGCAGCCAAAAAGCGGGCTCCTACAATGAGCAGTTCTTC	CASSQKAGSYNEQFF
TRBV5-1	TRBJ2-2	TRBD2	TGCGCCAGCAGCTCCCCGGGACTAGCGGGAACCGGGGAGCTGTTTTTT	CASSSPGLAGTGELFF
TRBV7-9	TRBJ2-1	-	TGTGCCAGCAGCTCCTACAGGGTCCCCTACAATGAGCAGTTCTTC	CASSSYRVPYNEQFF
TRBV2	TRBJ2-3	-	TGTGCCAGCAGTGTGAGGCCCCAAGTAGATACGCAGTATTTT	CASSVRPQVDTQYF
TRBV11-2	TRBJ1-4	-	TGTGCCAGCAGCTCGCCGGGTGGCTTAAAACTGTTTTTT	CASSSPGGLKLFF
TRBV29-1	TRBJ1-2	-	TGCAGCGTAGACGACAGGAGATCATATGGCTACACCTTC	CSVDDRRSYGYTF
TRBV18	TRBJ1-4	TRBD1	TGTGCCAGCTCACGACAGGGAGTTGCTAATGAAAAACTGTTTTTT	CASSRQGVANEKLFF
TRBV5-1	TRBJ2-1	-	TGCGCCAGCAGCACCCCGGGAGCTCACAATGAGCAGTTCTTC	CASSTPGAHNEQFF
TRBV6-6	TRBJ1-1	-	TGTGCCAGCAAAGGAGTGGAAGCTTTCTTT	CASKGVEAFF